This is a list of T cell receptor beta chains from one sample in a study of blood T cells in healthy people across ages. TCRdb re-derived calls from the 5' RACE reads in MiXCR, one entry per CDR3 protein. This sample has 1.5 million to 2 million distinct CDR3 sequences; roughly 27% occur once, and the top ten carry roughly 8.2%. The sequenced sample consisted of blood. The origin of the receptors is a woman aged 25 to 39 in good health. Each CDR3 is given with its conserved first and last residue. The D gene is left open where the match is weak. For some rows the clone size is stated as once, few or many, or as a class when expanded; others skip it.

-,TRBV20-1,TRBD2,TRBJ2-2,CSARDYSGRASTGELFF,TGCAGTGCTAGAGATTATAGCGGGAGGGCCAGCACCGGGGAGCTGTTTTTT
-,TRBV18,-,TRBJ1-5,CASSPDDSGGNQPQHF,TGTGCCAGCTCACCAGACGACTCCGGGGGCAATCAGCCCCAGCATTTT
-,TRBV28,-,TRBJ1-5,CAGGMAYGNQPQHF,TGTGCCGGAGGGATGGCTTATGGCAATCAGCCCCAGCATTTT
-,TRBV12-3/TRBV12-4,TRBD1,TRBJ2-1,CASSPRRGQGFGEQFF,TGTGCCAGCAGTCCCCGCCGAGGACAGGGTTTTGGTGAGCAGTTCTTC
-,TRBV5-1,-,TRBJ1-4,CASSLRAWIDEKLFF,TGCGCCAGCAGCTTGAGGGCGTGGATCGATGAAAAACTGTTTTTT
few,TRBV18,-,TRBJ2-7,CASSPGTADEQYF,TGTGCCAGCTCACCCGGGACGGCCGACGAGCAGTACTTC
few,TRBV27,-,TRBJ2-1,CASSQRAQATPTYNEQFF,TGTGCCAGCAGTCAGCGGGCCCAGGCAACGCCAACCTACAATGAGCAGTTCTTC
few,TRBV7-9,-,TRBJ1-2,CASSLEATVRGYTF,TGTGCCAGCAGCTTAGAAGCGACAGTTCGAGGCTACACCTTC
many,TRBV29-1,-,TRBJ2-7,CSARGTGPYEQYF,TGCAGCGCCCGCGGGACGGGACCCTACGAGCAGTACTTC
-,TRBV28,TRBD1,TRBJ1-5,CASSPQGQVNQPQHF,TGTGCCAGCAGTCCCCAGGGACAGGTAAATCAGCCCCAGCATTTT
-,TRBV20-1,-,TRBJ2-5,CSARVSASGETQYF,TGCAGTGCTAGAGTTTCGGCGTCGGGGGAGACCCAGTACTTC
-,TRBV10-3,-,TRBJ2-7,CAISESGLGSYEQYF,TGTGCCATCAGTGAGTCCGGGTTGGGGTCCTACGAGCAGTACTTC
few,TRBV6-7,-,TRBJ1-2,CASSYRDRLINYGYTF,TGTGCCAGCAGTTACCGAGACAGGCTTATTAACTATGGCTACACCTTC
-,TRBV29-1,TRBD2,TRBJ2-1,CSVRRASGRLDNEQFF,TGCAGCGTTCGAAGGGCTAGCGGGAGATTGGACAATGAGCAGTTCTTC
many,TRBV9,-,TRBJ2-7,CASSPSPMTYEQYF,TGTGCCAGCAGCCCGAGCCCCATGACCTACGAGCAGTACTTC
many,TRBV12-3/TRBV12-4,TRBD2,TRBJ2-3,CASSPTSGRDTQYF,TGTGCCAGCAGTCCGACTAGCGGGAGGGATACGCAGTATTTT
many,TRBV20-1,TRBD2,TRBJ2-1,CSASIAGGGYNEQFF,TGCAGTGCTAGCATAGCGGGAGGGGGGTACAATGAGCAGTTCTTC
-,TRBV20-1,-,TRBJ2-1,CSARPDSYGEQFF,TGCAGTGCTAGACCTGACAGTTATGGTGAGCAGTTCTTC
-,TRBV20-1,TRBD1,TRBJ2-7,CSARSGQSSYEQYF,TGCAGTGCTAGATCGGGACAGAGCTCCTACGAGCAGTACTTC
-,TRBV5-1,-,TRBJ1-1,CASSYGGGNEAFF,TGCGCCAGCAGCTACGGTGGGGGAAACGAAGCTTTCTTT
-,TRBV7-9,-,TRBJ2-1,CASSDRSEQFF,TGTGCCAGCAGCGATAGATCTGAGCAGTTCTTC
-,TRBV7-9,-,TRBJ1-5,CASSFLGGQPQHF,TGTGCCAGCAGCTTCCTAGGGGGTCAGCCCCAGCATTTT
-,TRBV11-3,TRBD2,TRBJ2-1,CASSLTQRGVSEQFF,TGTGCCAGCAGCTTGACGCAGCGGGGGGTTAGTGAGCAGTTCTTC
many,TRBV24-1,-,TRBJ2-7,CATSNGGEQYF,TGTGCCACCAGTAATGGGGGCGAGCAGTACTTC
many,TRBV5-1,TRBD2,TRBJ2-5,CASSLSGSETQYF,TGTGCCAGCAGTCTTAGCGGGAGTGAGACCCAGTACTTC
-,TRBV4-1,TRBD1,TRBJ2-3,CASSQVGTGPDTQYF,TGCGCCAGCAGCCAAGTAGGGACAGGGCCAGATACGCAGTATTTT
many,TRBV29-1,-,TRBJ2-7,CSVEDRDSYEQYF,TGCAGCGTTGAAGACCGGGACTCCTACGAGCAGTACTTC
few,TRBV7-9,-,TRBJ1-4,CASSPTDRSNEKLFF,TGTGCCAGCAGCCCCACCGACCGATCTAATGAAAAACTGTTTTTT
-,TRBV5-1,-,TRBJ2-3,CASSLWGRHTDTQYF,TGCGCCAGCAGCTTGTGGGGTAGACACACAGATACGCAGTATTTT
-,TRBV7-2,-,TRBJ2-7,CASRGRGYYEQYF,TGTGCCAGCAGGGGGCGGGGTTACTACGAGCAGTACTTC
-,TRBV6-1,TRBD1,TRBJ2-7,CASSEGFGTGYEQYF,TGTGCCAGCAGTGAAGGGTTTGGGACAGGTTACGAGCAGTACTTC
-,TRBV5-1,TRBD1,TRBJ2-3,CASVPAGGFTDTQYF,TGCGCCAGCGTCCCGGCAGGGGGCTTCACAGATACGCAGTATTTT
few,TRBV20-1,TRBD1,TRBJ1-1,CSAVDRGTEAFF,TGCAGTGCTGTTGACAGGGGCACTGAAGCTTTCTTT
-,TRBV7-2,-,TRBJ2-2,CASNFGTQGGELFF,TGTGCCAGCAACTTCGGGACTCAAGGAGGGGAGCTGTTTTTT
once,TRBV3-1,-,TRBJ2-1,CASSQENAKEQFF,TGTGCCAGCAGCCAAGAGAATGCCAAAGAGCAGTTCTTC
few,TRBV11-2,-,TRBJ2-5,CASSLNARLQETQYF,TGTGCCAGCAGCTTAAACGCTAGGTTACAAGAGACCCAGTACTTC
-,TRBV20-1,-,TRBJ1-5,CSAQGTGKGQPQHF,TGCAGTGCTCAAGGAACAGGGAAGGGTCAGCCCCAGCATTTT
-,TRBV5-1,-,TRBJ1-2,CASSSSGGSGYTF,TGCGCCAGCAGCTCGTCGGGGGGTAGTGGCTACACCTTC
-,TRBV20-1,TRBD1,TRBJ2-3,CSATPGGPGDTQYF,TGCAGTGCTACCCCAGGGGGCCCGGGGGATACGCAGTATTTT
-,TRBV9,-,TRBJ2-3,CASSVDSTASSTQYF,TGTGCCAGCAGCGTAGACTCGACGGCGTCAAGTACGCAGTATTTT
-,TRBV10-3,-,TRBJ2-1,CAISDRADSYNEQFF,TGTGCCATCAGTGACCGAGCGGATTCCTACAATGAGCAGTTCTTC
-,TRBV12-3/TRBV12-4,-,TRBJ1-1,CASSMRGATEAFF,TGTGCCAGCAGTATGAGGGGGGCCACTGAAGCTTTCTTT